Given below is one TCR beta chain in context. Its target is not known. Per the original methods: Filtering of immunoSEQ junctional sequences could not match full-length read filtering. Data came from immunoSEQ multiplex PCR; TCRdb stores just in-frame clones and leaves some out. The V and J calls and the clone size are those of that table, but D and trimming were determined from the DNA. The data contain some 2,100,000 clones, 90% to 97% of them singletons. The data were obtained in a study of shared clonotypes between healthy human individuals. Study-wide points: In having few donors, the study represented limited genetic and exposure-history diversity.

The study separated CD4+ cells into CD45RA+ naive and CD45RA-negative memory subsets. CDR3 size: 12 residues. With 4 bases removed from V and 6 bases from J, the gap between germline ends came to 10 bases. Per germline, CDR1 SNHLY and CDR2 FYNNEI. V and J are TRBV2 and TRBJ2-7; D call uncertain. Material for sequencing was naive CD4+ T cells sorted from blood. Sample subset: CD45RA+ positively selected. This sequence originates from a man between 18 and 29 years old in good health. The CDR3 sequence: CASSAEMSEQYF. The CDR3, as DNA: TGTGCCAGCAGTGCTGAGATGAGCGAGCAGTACTTC.